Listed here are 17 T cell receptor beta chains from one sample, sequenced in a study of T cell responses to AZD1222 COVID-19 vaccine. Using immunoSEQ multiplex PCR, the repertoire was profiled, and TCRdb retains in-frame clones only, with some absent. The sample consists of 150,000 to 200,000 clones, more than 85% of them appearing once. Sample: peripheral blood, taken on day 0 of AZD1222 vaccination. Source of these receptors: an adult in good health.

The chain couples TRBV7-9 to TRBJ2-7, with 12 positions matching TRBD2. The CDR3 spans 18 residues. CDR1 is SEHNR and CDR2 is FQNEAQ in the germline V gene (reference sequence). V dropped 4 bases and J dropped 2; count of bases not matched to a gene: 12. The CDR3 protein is CASSSDQGLAGPAYEQYF. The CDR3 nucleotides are TGTGCCAGCAGCTCCGACCAGGGACTAGCGGGCCCCGCCTACGAGCAGTACTTC. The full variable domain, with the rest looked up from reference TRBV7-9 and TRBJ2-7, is DTGVSQNPRHKITKRGQNVTFRCDPISEHNRLYWYRQTLGQGPEFLTYFQNEAQLEKSRLLSDRFSAERPKGSFSTLEIQRTEQGDSAMYLCASSSDQGLAGPAYEQYFGPGTRLTVT.

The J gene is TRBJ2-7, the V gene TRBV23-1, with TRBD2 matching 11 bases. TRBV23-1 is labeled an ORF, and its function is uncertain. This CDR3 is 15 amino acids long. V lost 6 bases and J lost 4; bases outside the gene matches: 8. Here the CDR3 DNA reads TGCGCCAGCAGCCGATCGACTAGCGGGATATACGAGCAGTACTTC. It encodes CASSRSTSGIYEQYF.

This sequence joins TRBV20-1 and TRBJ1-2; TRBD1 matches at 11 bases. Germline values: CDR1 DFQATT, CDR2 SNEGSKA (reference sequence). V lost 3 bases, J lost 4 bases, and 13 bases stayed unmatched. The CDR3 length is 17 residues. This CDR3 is CSASSPRTGTGGYGYTF. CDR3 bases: TGCAGTGCTAGTTCCCCCCGGACCGGGACAGGGGGCTATGGCTACACCTTC.

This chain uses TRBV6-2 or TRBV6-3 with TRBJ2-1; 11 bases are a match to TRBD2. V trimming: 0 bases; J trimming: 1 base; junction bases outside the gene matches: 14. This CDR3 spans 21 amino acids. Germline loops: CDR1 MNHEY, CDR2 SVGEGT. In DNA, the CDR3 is TGTGCCAGCAGTTACTCAGACACTCCCTTAGCGGGAGGGCCGTCCTACAATGAGCAGTTCTTC. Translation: CASSYSDTPLAGGPSYNEQFF.

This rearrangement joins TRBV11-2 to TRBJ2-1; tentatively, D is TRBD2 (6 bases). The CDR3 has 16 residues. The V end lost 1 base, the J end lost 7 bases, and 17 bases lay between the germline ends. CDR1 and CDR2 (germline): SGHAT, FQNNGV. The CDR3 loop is CASSLVAGPMWNEQFF. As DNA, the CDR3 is TGTGCCAGCAGCTTAGTTGCGGGACCAATGTGGAATGAGCAGTTCTTC.

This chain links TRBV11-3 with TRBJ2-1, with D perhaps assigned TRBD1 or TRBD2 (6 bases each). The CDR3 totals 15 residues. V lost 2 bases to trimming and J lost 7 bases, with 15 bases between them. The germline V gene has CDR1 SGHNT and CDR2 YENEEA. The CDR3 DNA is TGTGCCAGCAGCTTACGGGTCGGAGGGGGAAATGAGCAGTTCTTC. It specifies CASSLRVGGGNEQFF.

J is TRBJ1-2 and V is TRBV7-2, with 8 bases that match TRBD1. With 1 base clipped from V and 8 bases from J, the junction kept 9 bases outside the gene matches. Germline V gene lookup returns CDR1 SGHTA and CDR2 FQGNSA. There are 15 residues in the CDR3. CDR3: CASSLVDRDTGGYTF. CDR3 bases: TGTGCCAGCAGCTTAGTGGACAGGGACACGGGAGGCTACACCTTC.

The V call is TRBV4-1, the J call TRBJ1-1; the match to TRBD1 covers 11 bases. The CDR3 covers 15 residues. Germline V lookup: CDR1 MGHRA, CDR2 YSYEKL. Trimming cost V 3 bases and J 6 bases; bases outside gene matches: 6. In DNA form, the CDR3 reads TGCGCCAGCAGCCAGTGGACAGGGGGCGCCGCTGAAGCTTTCTTT. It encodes CASSQWTGGAAEAFF.

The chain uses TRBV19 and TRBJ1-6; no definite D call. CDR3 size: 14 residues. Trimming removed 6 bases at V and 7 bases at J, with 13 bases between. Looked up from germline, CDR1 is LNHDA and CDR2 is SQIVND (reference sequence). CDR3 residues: CASRTTKVNSPLHF. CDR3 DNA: TGTGCCAGTAGAACAACCAAGGTGAATTCACCCCTCCACTTT.

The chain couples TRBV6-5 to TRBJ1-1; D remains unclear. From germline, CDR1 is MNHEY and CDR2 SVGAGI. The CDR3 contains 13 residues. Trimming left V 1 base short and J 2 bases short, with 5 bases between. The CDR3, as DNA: TGTGCCAGCAGTTACTTCGCCAACACTGAAGCTTTCTTT. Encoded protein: CASSYFANTEAFF.

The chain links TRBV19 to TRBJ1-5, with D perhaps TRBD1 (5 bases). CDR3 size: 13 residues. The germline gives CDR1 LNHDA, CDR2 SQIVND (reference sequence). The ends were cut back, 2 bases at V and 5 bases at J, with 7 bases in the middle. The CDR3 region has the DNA TGTGCCAGTAGTATAAGAGGGGATCAGCCCCAGCATTTT. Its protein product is CASSIRGDQPQHF. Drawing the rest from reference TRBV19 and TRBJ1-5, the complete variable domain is DGGITQSPKYLFRKEGQNVTLSCEQNLNHDAMYWYRQDPGQGLRLIYYSQIVNDFQKGDIAEGYSVSREKKESFPLTVTSAQKNPTAFYLCASSIRGDQPQHFGDGTRLSIL.

The CDR3 reads CASLLGRKQFF. In DNA form, the CDR3 reads TGTGCCAGCCTCCTCGGACGAAAGCAGTTCTTC. This rearrangement joins TRBV5-4 to TRBJ2-1; D not certain. There are 11 residues in the CDR3. With 7 bases removed from V and 11 bases from J, the gap between germline ends came to 13 bases. The germline CDR1 and CDR2 sequences are SGHNT and YYREEE (reference sequence).

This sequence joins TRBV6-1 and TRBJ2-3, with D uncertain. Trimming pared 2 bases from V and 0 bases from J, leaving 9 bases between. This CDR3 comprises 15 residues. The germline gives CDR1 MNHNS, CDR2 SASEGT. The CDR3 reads CASSETAISTDTQYF. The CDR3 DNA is TGTGCCAGCAGTGAAACTGCGATTAGCACAGATACGCAGTATTTT.

Written as DNA, the CDR3 is TGTGCCAGCAGCCCCCGGGTCTGGGGAGAGACCCAGTACTTC. It yields the protein CASSPRVWGETQYF. The chain is built from TRBV7-8 and TRBJ2-5; no clear D gene. This CDR3 spans 14 amino acids. V gave up 5 bases and J gave up 4 bases, with 14 bases separating them. The germline gives CDR1 SGHVS, CDR2 FQNEAQ.

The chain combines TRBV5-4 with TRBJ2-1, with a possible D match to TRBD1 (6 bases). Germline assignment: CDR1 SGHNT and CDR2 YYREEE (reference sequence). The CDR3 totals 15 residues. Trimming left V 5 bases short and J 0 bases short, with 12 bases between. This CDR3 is CASSRDKSSYNEQFF. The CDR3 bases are TGTGCCAGCAGTCGGGACAAAAGCTCCTACAATGAGCAGTTCTTC.

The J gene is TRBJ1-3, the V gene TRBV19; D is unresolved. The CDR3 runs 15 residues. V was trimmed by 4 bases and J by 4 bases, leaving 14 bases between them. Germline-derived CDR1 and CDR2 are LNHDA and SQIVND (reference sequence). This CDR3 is CASSNLWTKGNTIYF. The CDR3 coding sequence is TGTGCCAGTAGTAACCTTTGGACCAAGGGAAACACCATATATTTT.

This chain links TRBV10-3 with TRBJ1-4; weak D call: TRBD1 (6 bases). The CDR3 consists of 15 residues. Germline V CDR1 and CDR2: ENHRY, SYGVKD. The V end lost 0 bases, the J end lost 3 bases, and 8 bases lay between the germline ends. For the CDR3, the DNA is TGTGCCATCAGTGAGTCGGACAGACCTAATGAAAAACTGTTTTTT. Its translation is CAISESDRPNEKLFF.